This record covers a single T cell receptor (beta chain). Its antigen is not yet known. Base quality data are lacking; no much larger clone is found one base away. The data belong to a study of T cell therapy after organ transplantation (dated by TCRdb to the late 2010s). Background on the whole study: The therapy products consisted of autologous CMV-specific T cells grown in vitro for approximately two weeks using a peptide pool of 30 HLA class I and II CMV epitopes. Patients were given up to 6 doses of T cells at 2-week intervals and were followed for 25 to 35 weeks after finishing therapy. Short-term post-therapy blood samples were collected 4 to 8 weeks after completion of therapy. Of the roughly ten patients, only 7 or 8 had long-term post-therapy samples available. Of the ten or so patients, eight were classified as clinical responders and two as nonresponders. An open-label phase I trial of autologous CMV-specific adoptive T cell therapy in solid-organ transplant recipients was the basis for the study, which was a follow-up TRBV repertoire analysis. The median number of CMV-specific T cells given to patients was 1.92 x 10^8, delivered over 2 to 6 intravenous infusions. Here is what the overall study found, with its caveats: Marked pretherapy clonal expansions with minimal repertoire change after therapy were observed in nonresponders. Assessment of confounders such as concurrent antirejection and antiviral medications was prevented by the small cohort. Reconstitution after therapy appeared to include not only transferred clonotypes but also endogenous clonotypes that had not been detected in the therapy products. Few detected expansions in nonresponders may reflect reduced sample coverage from poor CD8+ T cell yield. Fold change in CD8 clonality after therapy was inversely correlated with pretherapy clonality, suggesting that less biased repertoires were more receptive to remodeling.

The immunoSEQ two-step, bias-controlled multiplex PCR assay was used to amplify TRB CDR3 regions from genomic DNA. Sequencing of CDR3 libraries was carried out on an Illumina NextSeq 500. In the paper's pipeline: The immunoSEQ Analyzer platform was used for initial alignment and bioinformatics, including bias normalization against synthetic CDR3 analogs. Annotation of V, D and J genes was based on the definitions in the IMGT database. For further TRBV analyses, VDJtools version 1.1.10 and the R package tcR version 2.2.1.11 were used with default settings. For the GLIPH analysis, version 1.0 was run with default settings. For CDR3 sequences with at least 5 reads, significant changes in clonotype frequency were assessed with a 2-sided binomial test and Benjamini-Hochberg correction (alpha = 0.01). The clones in this table, taken by TCRdb from immuneACCESS, are in-frame only. Not every clone is retained; where verified, under half of the shortfall comes from an unresolved V gene, and the cause of the rest is unknown. From that table come the V and J calls and clone size; the DNA was used to work out D and trimming. The sample has 15,000 to 20,000 clones on record, approximately 85% of them singletons. About 10% of the sample rests with the top ten.

The time point label on this specimen signifies: 4-8 weeks after completion of therapy. The patients had received solid-organ transplants and had cytomegalovirus that was drug-resistant/recurrent. About ten trial participants were selected for repertoire analysis based on availability of post-therapy peripheral blood mononuclear cells. A BD FACSAria III was used to sort viable CD3+CD8+CD4- lymphocytes from PBMCs. The Qiagen DNeasy Kit was used to extract genomic DNA from sorted cells. Based on the germline V gene, the CDR1 and CDR2 sequences are MRHNA and SNTAGT. The CDR3 spans 14 residues, from the cysteine through the phenylalanine. Of all the DNA, just the CDR3 is kept, 42 bases in frame from base 1. The V end loses 4 bases and the J end loses 4 bases, and a stretch of 12 bases separates them.

Sequenced here: CD8+ T cells from blood, sampled after autologous CMV-specific T cell therapy. The sequence derives from a human patient who had received a solid organ transplant and had CMV disease. After a transplant, the donor of the graft may account for some T cells. Recombination linked TRBV6-4 to TRBJ2-3; the D gene lacks a confident call. The bases read TGTGCCAGCAGTGCTAGGGCTGAATCAGATACGCAGTATTTT. This yields the protein CASSARAESDTQYF.